The 30 T cell receptor beta chains below were found in one sample sequenced in a study of blood T cell repertoires in COVID-19. Produced via immunoSEQ multiplex PCR; TCRdb's table is partial and in-frame only. The table includes around 100,000 clones, about 90% detected once. The sequencing input was peripheral blood. The receptors derive from a man aged 25-45 years in a cohort sampled during active COVID-19.

This sequence joins TRBV2 and TRBJ2-7; D not certain. V lost 1 base and J lost 0, with 7 bases in between. Germline V gives CDR1 SNHLY, CDR2 FYNNEI. The CDR3 sequence is 14 residues long. CDR3 sequence: CASSEGSTSYEQYF. Written as DNA, the CDR3 is TGTGCCAGCAGTGAAGGGAGTACCTCCTACGAGCAGTACTTC. The full variable domain, its missing parts supplied by reference TRBV2 and TRBJ2-7, is EPEVTQTPSHQVTQMGQEVILRCVPISNHLYFYWYRQILGQKVEFLVSFYNNEISEKSEIFDDQFSVERPDGSNFTLKIRSTKLEDSAMYFCASSEGSTSYEQYFGPGTRLTVT.

The chain carries TRBV11-2 and TRBJ2-3, with 7 bases matching TRBD2. Looked up from germline, CDR1 is SGHAT and CDR2 is FQNNGV. V dropped 2 bases and J dropped 2; count of bases not matched to a gene: 10. This CDR3 spans 17 amino acids. For the CDR3, the DNA is TGTGCCAGCAGCTTATGGGGTGGCGGGGGAAACACAGATACGCAGTATTTT. It specifies CASSLWGGGGNTDTQYF. The entire variable domain, with the rest obtained from reference TRBV11-2 and TRBJ2-3, is as follows: EAGVAQSPRYKIIEKRQSVAFWCNPISGHATLYWYQQILGQGPKLLIQFQNNGVVDDSQLPKDRFSAERLKGVDSTLKIQPAKLEDSAVYLCASSLWGGGGNTDTQYFGPGTRLTVL.

The chain joins TRBV6-5 to TRBJ1-2; possible D gene TRBD1, 6 bases. V lost 6 bases and J 8 bases, leaving 19 bases between the germline ends. Per germline, CDR1 MNHEY and CDR2 SVGAGI. The CDR3 covers 14 residues. Written as DNA, the CDR3 is TGTGCCAGCAGCCCCCGGGGGGGCTCGAGGGGCTACACCTTC. It is translated as CASSPRGGSRGYTF.

This rearrangement joins TRBV13 to TRBJ2-7; perhaps TRBD2 as D (6 bases). Looked up from germline, CDR1 is PRHDT and CDR2 is FYEKMQ (reference sequence). The CDR3 totals 12 residues. Trimming took off 5 bases at V and 1 base at J, with 6 bases between the two ends. DNA for the CDR3: TGTGCCAGCAGCGGGACTTCCTACGAGCAGTACTTC. Translation gives CASSGTSYEQYF.

This chain connects TRBV5-4 to TRBJ1-4; a weak D match, TRBD1 (5 bases). The CDR3 runs 14 residues. Between the trimmed V and J ends, which lost 4 bases and 5 bases, there was a span of 12 bases. Germline-derived CDR1 and CDR2 are SGHNT and YYREEE (reference sequence). The CDR3 DNA reads TGTGCCAGCAGCCACGACAGAAGGAATGAAAAACTGTTTTTT. Translated, it gives CASSHDRRNEKLFF. The full variable domain, with the rest looked up from reference TRBV5-4 and TRBJ1-4, is ETGVTQSPTHLIKTRGQQVTLRCSSQSGHNTVSWYQQALGQGPQFIFQYYREEENGRGNFPPRFSGLQFPNYSSELNVNALELDDSALYLCASSHDRRNEKLFFGSGTQLSVL.

The chain carries TRBV11-3 and TRBJ2-4; the D gene is possibly TRBD2 (6 bases). The V and J ends lost 1 base and 3 bases respectively, with 16 bases between them. The CDR3 covers 17 residues. The V gene's germline CDR1 is SGHNT and CDR2 YENEEA. The CDR3 DNA sequence: TGTGCCAGCAGCTTAGCCGGGGGTCGAGTTGGCAAAAACATTCAGTACTTC. Its protein product is CASSLAGGRVGKNIQYF.

The chain combines TRBV7-2 with TRBJ2-1; 9 bases line up with TRBD2. CDR3 length equals 14 residues. Germline CDR1 reads SGHTA; CDR2 reads FQGNSA. J lost 10 bases, V lost 4 bases, and 8 bases had no gene match. The CDR3 sequence is CASSSGTSYGEQFF. The CDR3 region has the DNA TGTGCCAGCAGCTCCGGGACTAGCTATGGGGAGCAGTTCTTC.

J is TRBJ1-2 and V is TRBV28; 7 bases align to TRBD1. In germline, CDR1 is MDHEN, CDR2 SYDVKM. The CDR3 has 13 amino acids. V gave up 6 bases and J gave up 5 bases; unmatched junction bases: 6. The CDR3 coding sequence is TGTGCCAGCAGGGGACAGCGTTTTTATGGCTACACCTTC. Encoded protein: CASRGQRFYGYTF.

The chain employs TRBV3-1 (or the pseudogene TRBV3-2) and TRBJ1-4; TRBD1 matches 7 bases. Germline CDR1 LGHDT, CDR2 YNNKEL (reference sequence). The CDR3 extends over 14 amino acids. With 4 bases clipped from V and 6 bases from J, the junction kept 5 bases outside the gene matches. CDR3 nucleotides: TGTGCCAGCAGCCTCAGACAGGGACATGAAAAACTGTTTTTT. Translated: CASSLRQGHEKLFF.

V and J are TRBV18 and TRBJ2-3; 7 bases are a match to TRBD2. This CDR3 has 13 amino acids. Germline-derived CDR1 and CDR2 are KGHSH and LQKENI. The V segment lost 8 bases and the J segment 0 bases; nucleotides outside the gene matches: 2. Here the CDR3 reads CASAGRSTDTQYF. The CDR3 DNA reads TGTGCCAGCGCCGGGAGGAGCACAGATACGCAGTATTTT.

The CDR3 region is CASSLSHREGYNSPLHF. The CDR3, as DNA: TGTGCCAGCAGTTTAAGTCACAGGGAAGGGTATAATTCACCCCTCCACTTT. V usage is TRBV28 and J usage is TRBJ1-6; TRBD1 is a possible D gene (6 bases). In germline, CDR1 is MDHEN, CDR2 SYDVKM. Trimming cost V 2 bases and J 4 bases, with 15 bases left between them. This CDR3 contains 17 residues.

This chain uses TRBV5-1 with TRBJ1-3; D gene uncertain. V shed 0 bases and J shed 0 bases, with 10 bases lying between them. In germline, CDR1 is SGHRS, CDR2 YFSETQ. The CDR3 length is 16 residues. Here the CDR3 reads CASSLGRISSGNTIYF. The CDR3 DNA reads as TGCGCCAGCAGCTTGGGCAGGATAAGCTCTGGAAACACCATATATTTT.

The V call is TRBV7-9, the J call TRBJ2-5; the D gene is possibly TRBD2 (6 bases). The germline V gene encodes CDR1 SEHNR and CDR2 FQNEAQ (reference sequence). The CDR3 sequence is 11 residues long. V lost 8 bases and J 2 bases, leaving 6 bases between the germline ends. The CDR3 DNA reads as TGTGCCAGCGGGGGGCAAGAGACCCAGTACTTC. It translates to CASGGQETQYF.

The chain couples TRBV6-5 to TRBJ2-1, with D perhaps matching TRBD2 (7 bases). Trimming removed 2 bases at V and 7 bases at J, with 15 bases between. From germline, CDR1 is MNHEY and CDR2 SVGAGI. The CDR3 has 15 amino acids. CDR3 nucleotide sequence: TGTGCCAGCAGTTACACGGCGGGGGCTGGGAATGAGCAGTTCTTC. Translating gives CASSYTAGAGNEQFF.

The chain couples TRBV4-2 to TRBJ2-1, with 16 bases lining up with TRBD2. Germline-derived CDR1 and CDR2 are LGHNA and YNFKEQ. The V and J ends lost 3 bases and 7 bases, in that order; junction bases with no gene match: 6. The CDR3 covers 17 residues. The CDR3 reads CASSHGTSGGAYNEQFF. CDR3 bases: TGTGCCAGCAGCCACGGGACTAGCGGGGGGGCTTATAATGAGCAGTTCTTC.

V gene TRBV2 combines with J gene TRBJ1-4; D ambiguous. CDR3 length: 15 amino acids. The V gene's germline CDR1 is SNHLY and CDR2 FYNNEI. The germline V and J ends were trimmed by 5 bases and 4 bases, with 14 bases remaining between them. CDR3 DNA: TGTGCCAGCAGTTCCCAAGGAGATGGTAATGAAAAACTGTTTTTT. The encoded protein is CASSSQGDGNEKLFF. Combining the CDR3 with reference TRBV2 and TRBJ1-4 gives the whole variable domain EPEVTQTPSHQVTQMGQEVILRCVPISNHLYFYWYRQILGQKVEFLVSFYNNEISEKSEIFDDQFSVERPDGSNFTLKIRSTKLEDSAMYFCASSSQGDGNEKLFFGSGTQLSVL.

This CDR3 reads CAIRNTPSVAEAFF. CDR3 nucleotides: TGTGCCATCAGGAATACGCCGTCGGTCGCTGAAGCTTTCTTT. The chain carries TRBV10-3 and TRBJ1-1, with unresolved D. The CDR3 extends over 14 amino acids. The ends were cut back, 6 bases at V and 6 bases at J, with 17 bases in the middle. CDR1 is ENHRY and CDR2 is SYGVKD in the germline V gene.

The chain combines TRBV19 with TRBJ2-3; 11 positions agree with TRBD2. This CDR3 spans 15 amino acids. From germline, CDR1 is LNHDA and CDR2 SQIVND (reference sequence). V was pared by 4 bases and J by 7 bases, with 7 bases of the junction left unmatched. The CDR3 sequence is CASSNSGGERYTQYF. CDR3 sequence (DNA): TGTGCCAGTAGTAATAGCGGGGGGGAACGATATACGCAGTATTTT. Looking up the rest from reference TRBV19 and TRBJ2-3 gives the full variable domain: DGGITQSPKYLFRKEGQNVTLSCEQNLNHDAMYWYRQDPGQGLRLIYYSQIVNDFQKGDIAEGYSVSREKKESFPLTVTSAQKNPTAFYLCASSNSGGERYTQYFGPGTRLTVL.

The chain is built from TRBV2 and TRBJ1-5, with a tentative D call TRBD1 (6 bases). The CDR3 consists of 15 residues. Trimming removed 3 bases from V and 3 bases from J, with 12 bases in between. The germline V gene has CDR1 SNHLY and CDR2 FYNNEI. CDR3 protein: CASSELSGDNQPQHF. CDR3 sequence (DNA): TGTGCCAGCAGTGAGTTGTCAGGGGACAATCAGCCCCAGCATTTT. Using reference TRBV2 and TRBJ1-5 for the parts outside the CDR3, the full variable domain is EPEVTQTPSHQVTQMGQEVILRCVPISNHLYFYWYRQILGQKVEFLVSFYNNEISEKSEIFDDQFSVERPDGSNFTLKIRSTKLEDSAMYFCASSELSGDNQPQHFGDGTRLSIL.

The chain recombines TRBV28 with TRBJ1-3; tentative D call: TRBD1 (6 bases). Germline CDR1 MDHEN, CDR2 SYDVKM. Trimming shortened V by 5 bases and J by 10 bases, and 18 bases separated the two germline ends. This CDR3 spans 14 amino acids. This CDR3 is CASSPQRTVFTIYF. CDR3 nucleotide sequence: TGTGCCAGCAGTCCCCAAAGGACAGTATTTACCATATATTTT. The whole variable domain, filled in from reference TRBV28 and TRBJ1-3, reads DVKVTQSSRYLVKRTGEKVFLECVQDMDHENMFWYRQDPGLGLRLIYFSYDVKMKEKGDIPEGYSVSREKKERFSLILESASTNQTSMYLCASSPQRTVFTIYFGEGSWLTVV.

This chain's CDR3 is CASSLGPTGVEYGYTF. The DNA of the CDR3 is TGCGCCAGCAGCTTGGGACCGACAGGGGTGGAGTATGGCTACACCTTC. The V and J genes are TRBV5-1 and TRBJ1-2, with 8 bases matching TRBD1. The V and J ends lost 0 bases and 5 bases, in that order; junction bases with no gene match: 9. The CDR3 runs to 16 residues. Germline lookup yields CDR1 SGHRS and CDR2 YFSETQ.

This clone has a single count. CDR3 protein: CASSTFPDSLNSPLHF. The CDR3 nucleotides read TGTGCCAGTAGTACCTTTCCCGACAGCCTGAATTCACCCCTCCACTTT. The chain employs TRBV19 and TRBJ1-6, with D maybe TRBD1 (5 bases). This CDR3 spans 16 amino acids. Germline loops: CDR1 LNHDA, CDR2 SQIVND (reference sequence). With 4 bases removed from V and 7 bases from J, the gap between germline ends came to 17 bases.

The CDR3 loop reads CASSRSGTGVYNEQFF. The CDR3 DNA sequence: TGTGCCAGCAGCAGGTCCGGGACAGGGGTATACAATGAGCAGTTCTTC. The chain links TRBV5-5 to TRBJ2-1; 10 bases map to TRBD1. From germline, CDR1 is SGHKS and CDR2 YYEKEE (reference sequence). Trimming took 4 bases from V and 4 from J; bases not matched to a gene: 8. CDR3 length equals 16 residues.

The gene calls are TRBV24-1 and TRBJ2-2, with D unresolved. CDR1 and CDR2 (germline): KGHDR, SFDVKD. V shed 5 bases and J shed 6 bases, with 6 bases lying between them. The length of the CDR3 is 12 residues. CDR3 coding DNA: TGTGCCACCAGTGTCAACTCCGGGGAGCTGTTTTTT. This encodes CATSVNSGELFF.

CDR3 bases: TGTGCCCCAGACGGCAGGGGCGAAGAGACCCAGTACTTC. Its protein is CAPDGRGEETQYF. This chain links TRBV28 with TRBJ2-5, with a weak D call TRBD1 (6 bases). V lost 11 bases to trimming and J lost 3 bases, with 16 bases between them. The V gene's germline CDR1 is MDHEN and CDR2 SYDVKM. The CDR3 has 13 amino acids.

The chain employs TRBV6-5 and TRBJ2-3; TRBD2 might be the D (6 bases). V was shortened by 6 bases and J by 2 bases, with 15 bases between the two germline ends. Germline values: CDR1 MNHEY, CDR2 SVGAGI. The CDR3 loop spans 15 amino acids. The CDR3 reads CASSPGRRYTDTQYF. CDR3 coding DNA: TGTGCCAGCAGCCCGGGGAGGCGGTACACAGATACGCAGTATTTT.

This chain uses TRBV6-1 with TRBJ2-3; 9 bases fit TRBD2. Germline CDR1 and CDR2: MNHNS and SASEGT. After removal of 2 bases from V and 0 bases from J, the junction contained 6 bases not matched to a gene. The CDR3 has 17 residues. The DNA for the CDR3 is TGTGCCAGCAGTGAACTCCCTAGCGGGGTAAGCACAGATACGCAGTATTTT. It is translated as CASSELPSGVSTDTQYF.

This chain links TRBV6-5 with TRBJ2-7, with a tentative D call TRBD2 (5 bases). V dropped 7 bases and J dropped 5 bases, with 18 bases sitting between them. The CDR3 consists of 14 residues. CDR1 and CDR2 (germline): MNHEY, SVGAGI. CDR3 protein: CASTWELSLNEQYF. DNA of the CDR3: TGTGCCAGCACCTGGGAGCTGTCGTTGAACGAGCAGTACTTC.

This chain uses TRBV5-1 with TRBJ2-1, with 7 positions matching TRBD1. Germline V lookup: CDR1 SGHRS, CDR2 YFSETQ. V shed 4 bases and J 5 bases; nucleotides not matched to a gene: 6. The CDR3 covers 14 residues. CDR3 nucleotides: TGCGCCAGCAGCCCCGGACAGGAAAACAATGAGCAGTTCTTC. Translating gives CASSPGQENNEQFF.

The chain uses TRBV7-8 and TRBJ1-1; the D gene is possibly TRBD1 (6 bases). Germline V gene lookup returns CDR1 SGHVS and CDR2 FQNEAQ. V was pared by 5 bases and J by 5 bases, with 12 bases between. This CDR3 is 13 amino acids long. The CDR3 bases are TGTGCCAGCAGCCGCGACAGGAGGACTGAAGCTTTCTTT. Encoded protein: CASSRDRRTEAFF.